These 30 T cell receptor beta chains originate from one sample sequenced in a study of graft-versus-host responses after intestinal transplantation. This table comes from immunoSEQ multiplex PCR, and its TCRdb copy is limited to in-frame clones, with some not included. Among approximately 90,000 clones, 80% to 95% were seen once, and the ten largest hold around 0.44%. Antigen specificity for these receptors is unknown. The sample consisted of unstimulated CD8+ T cells sorted from spleen or lymph node cells, taken before transplant. The source is a human donor who was the organ donor for an intestinal transplant.

The CDR3 DNA reads as TGCGCCAGCAGCCAAGATAGAGTAGCGGGGGTTACAGATACGCAGTATTTT. Translation: CASSQDRVAGVTDTQYF. The chain employs TRBV4-3 and TRBJ2-3; 9 nucleotides agree with TRBD2. In germline, CDR1 is LGHNA, CDR2 YSLEER. This CDR3 has 17 amino acids. The V and J ends lost 0 bases and 3 bases, in that order; junction bases with no gene match: 7.

The chain has TRBV7-9 and TRBJ1-4; D unresolved. The germline gives CDR1 SEHNR, CDR2 FQNEAQ (reference sequence). Trimming stripped 2 bases from V and 3 bases from J, with 7 bases between. The CDR3 spans 14 residues. The CDR3 spells CASSLREANEKLFF. The CDR3 DNA sequence: TGTGCCAGCAGCTTACGGGAGGCTAATGAAAAACTGTTTTTT.

The sample holds one count of this clone. CDR3 protein: CAISEKGAGTDTQYF. CDR3 bases: TGTGCCATCAGTGAGAAGGGGGCTGGCACAGATACGCAGTATTTT. V usage is TRBV10-3 and J usage is TRBJ2-3, with 7 nucleotides matching TRBD1. Germline V gene data show CDR1 as ENHRY and CDR2 as SYGVKD. The CDR3 has 15 amino acids. The V gene end was trimmed by 2 bases and the J gene end by 1 base; junction bases not matched to a gene: 3.

This chain connects TRBV11-2 to TRBJ2-7; 8 bases match TRBD2. J was trimmed by 4 bases and V by 0 bases; bases with no gene match: 5. Germline CDR1 and CDR2: SGHAT and FQNNGV. The CDR3 runs to 15 residues. The CDR3 loop reads CASSLEWTGGYEQYF. The CDR3 coding sequence is TGTGCCAGCAGCTTAGAGTGGACGGGAGGGTACGAGCAGTACTTC.

The chain employs TRBV12-5 and TRBJ1-2, with 9 nucleotides matching TRBD1. J gave up 7 bases and V 5 bases, and 2 bases lay outside the gene matches. The CDR3 runs to 12 residues. From germline, CDR1 is LGHNT and CDR2 FRNRAP. CDR3 protein: CASGGTGSGYTF. CDR3 bases: TGTGCTAGTGGTGGGACAGGGTCTGGCTACACCTTC.

The CDR3 loop is CASGGTYGYTF. In DNA, the CDR3 is TGTGCCAGCGGGGGCACCTATGGCTACACCTTC. The J gene is TRBJ1-2, the V gene TRBV9; weak D call: TRBD1 (6 bases). Trimming shortened V by 7 bases and J by 4 bases, and 8 bases separated the two germline ends. Germline CDR1 SGDLS, CDR2 YYNGEE. The CDR3 runs 11 residues.

The chain carries TRBV6-1 and TRBJ1-4; 9 positions agree with TRBD1. Trimming removed 2 bases from V and 10 bases from J; junction bases left unmatched: 8. Germline lookup yields CDR1 MNHNS and CDR2 SASEGT. The CDR3 extends over 15 amino acids. CDR3 sequence reads: CASSELGTGTAKLFF. CDR3 DNA sequence: TGTGCCAGCAGTGAATTGGGGACAGGGACGGCAAAACTGTTTTTT.

The chain couples TRBV9 to TRBJ1-2; D might be TRBD1 (6 bases). The CDR3 covers 15 residues. Trimming shortened V by 4 bases and J by 6 bases, and 19 bases separated the two germline ends. Germline values: CDR1 SGDLS, CDR2 YYNGEE. CDR3 in amino acids: CASSYAQGLINGYTF. DNA for the CDR3: TGTGCCAGCAGCTACGCACAGGGCTTGATAAATGGCTACACCTTC.

The chain carries TRBV4-3 and TRBJ2-1; 8 bases align to TRBD1. Germline assignment: CDR1 LGHNA and CDR2 YSLEER. This CDR3 region has 15 residues. V dropped 2 bases and J dropped 2; count of bases not matched to a gene: 2. CDR3 sequence (DNA): TGCGCCAGCAGCCAACGGACAGGGACCTACAATGAGCAGTTCTTC. Protein product: CASSQRTGTYNEQFF.

The chain couples TRBV5-1 to TRBJ1-1; 8 positions agree with TRBD1. Germline CDR1 reads SGHRS; CDR2 reads YFSETQ. The CDR3 totals 16 residues. With 5 bases clipped from V and 0 bases from J, the junction kept 9 bases outside the gene matches. CDR3: CASSYWTGTMNTEAFF. DNA of the CDR3: TGCGCCAGCAGTTATTGGACAGGGACTATGAACACTGAAGCTTTCTTT. Drawing the rest from reference TRBV5-1 and TRBJ1-1, the complete variable domain is KAGVTQTPRYLIKTRGQQVTLSCSPISGHRSVSWYQQTPGQGLQFLFEYFSETQRNKGNFPGRFSGRQFSNSRSEMNVSTLELGDSALYLCASSYWTGTMNTEAFFGQGTRLTVV.

This sequence joins TRBV4-3 and TRBJ2-1; 16 bases agree with TRBD2. The V gene end was trimmed by 6 bases and the J gene end by 8 bases; junction bases not matched to a gene: 4. The CDR3 is 15 residues long. CDR1 LGHNA and CDR2 YSLEER come from the germline V gene. The CDR3 DNA reads TGCGCCAGCAGTCCCGGGACTAGCGGGGGGGATGAGCAGTTCTTC. Its protein is CASSPGTSGGDEQFF.

The V call is TRBV6-5, the J call TRBJ2-7; no definite D call. The germline gives CDR1 MNHEY, CDR2 SVGAGI. V gave up 2 bases and J gave up 4 bases, with 12 bases separating them. There are 14 residues in the CDR3. The CDR3 sequence: CASSYPTQPYEQYF. The CDR3 DNA reads TGTGCCAGCAGTTACCCGACACAACCTTACGAGCAGTACTTC.

This chain uses TRBV6-6 with TRBJ1-2, with D possibly TRBD1 on 5 matching bases. The length of the CDR3 is 14 residues. CDR1 is MNHNY, CDR2 SVGAGI, per germline (reference sequence). The ends were cut back, 6 bases at V and 3 bases at J, with 14 bases in the middle. CDR3 amino acids: CASRNPRAHYGYTF. CDR3 coding DNA: TGTGCCAGCAGAAACCCCAGGGCACACTATGGCTACACCTTC.

This clone was seen a few times. The chain recombines TRBV19 with TRBJ2-7, with TRBD1 identical over 11 bases. J lost 0 bases, V lost 5 bases, and 3 bases had no gene match. Germline-derived CDR1 and CDR2 are LNHDA and SQIVND (reference sequence). The CDR3 consists of 15 residues. CDR3 sequence reads: CASSLGTGGSYEQYF. In nucleotides, the CDR3 is TGTGCCAGTAGTCTCGGGACAGGGGGCTCCTACGAGCAGTACTTC.

CDR3 coding DNA: TGTGCCAGCAGCTTAGGGGCCCCCTACCCCTACGAGCAGTACTTC. This encodes CASSLGAPYPYEQYF. The chain links TRBV7-2 to TRBJ2-7, with unresolved D. V lost 1 base to trimming and J lost 2 bases, with 12 bases between them. The V gene's germline CDR1 is SGHTA and CDR2 FQGNSA. CDR3 length: 15 residues. The full variable domain, completed using reference TRBV7-2 and TRBJ2-7, is GAGVSQSPSNKVTEKGKDVELRCDPISGHTALYWYRQSLGQGLEFLIYFQGNSAPDKSGLPSDRFSAERTGGSVSTLTIQRTQQEDSAVYLCASSLGAPYPYEQYFGPGTRLTVT.

The rearrangement uses TRBV27 and TRBJ2-2, with a weak D call TRBD2 (6 bases). Per germline, CDR1 MNHEY and CDR2 SMNVEV (reference sequence). The CDR3 consists of 14 residues. Trimming left V 3 bases short and J 7 bases short, with 12 bases between. The CDR3 DNA sequence: TGTGCCAGCAGTTTTGGCACTAGCAGCGGGGAGCTGTTTTTT. Translated, it gives CASSFGTSSGELFF.

The chain couples TRBV11-2 to TRBJ2-7, with 7 bases aligning to TRBD1. J gave up 12 bases and V 0 bases, and 2 bases lay outside the gene matches. Germline CDR1 is SGHAT and CDR2 is FQNNGV. This CDR3 has 11 residues. In nucleotides, the CDR3 is TGTGCCAGCAGCTTAGACAGGGGGACGTACTTC. Protein product: CASSLDRGTYF.

The J gene is TRBJ1-5, the V gene TRBV5-1; D call uncertain. CDR3 length: 13 residues. In germline, CDR1 is SGHRS, CDR2 YFSETQ. V was cut by 3 bases and J by 0 bases, with 4 bases left in between. The CDR3 region is CASSSYSNQPQHF. CDR3 nucleotides: TGCGCCAGCAGCTCCTATAGCAATCAGCCCCAGCATTTT. Full variable domain (missing parts from reference TRBV5-1 and TRBJ1-5): KAGVTQTPRYLIKTRGQQVTLSCSPISGHRSVSWYQQTPGQGLQFLFEYFSETQRNKGNFPGRFSGRQFSNSRSEMNVSTLELGDSALYLCASSSYSNQPQHFGDGTRLSIL.

The chain recombines TRBV7-9 with TRBJ1-1; TRBD1 matches at 10 bases. J was trimmed by 2 bases and V by 5 bases; bases with no gene match: 8. In germline, CDR1 is SEHNR, CDR2 FQNEAQ (reference sequence). This CDR3 is 16 amino acids long. CDR3 DNA: TGTGCCAGCAGCAAACCCCGGGACAGGGGCAACACTGAAGCTTTCTTT. Amino acids: CASSKPRDRGNTEAFF.

The chain combines TRBV6-5 with TRBJ2-4; the D gene is possibly TRBD2 (5 bases). The CDR3 is made up of 15 amino acids. Germline loops: CDR1 MNHEY, CDR2 SVGAGI. The V gene lost 6 bases and the J gene lost 2 bases, with 14 bases spanning the gap. The CDR3 is CASSSGSGTKNIQYF. The CDR3 region has the DNA TGTGCCAGCAGCTCGGGGTCGGGAACCAAAAACATTCAGTACTTC.

The genes are TRBV5-1 and TRBJ2-3; 12 positions match TRBD2. J lost 1 base, V lost 3 bases, and 3 bases had no gene match. CDR3 length equals 16 residues. Per germline, CDR1 SGHRS and CDR2 YFSETQ. The CDR3 loop reads CASSSRLAGGTDTQYF. CDR3 in DNA: TGCGCCAGCAGCTCCCGACTAGCGGGGGGCACAGATACGCAGTATTTT. The full variable domain, rest sourced from reference TRBV5-1 and TRBJ2-3, is KAGVTQTPRYLIKTRGQQVTLSCSPISGHRSVSWYQQTPGQGLQFLFEYFSETQRNKGNFPGRFSGRQFSNSRSEMNVSTLELGDSALYLCASSSRLAGGTDTQYFGPGTRLTVL.

This clone was counted a single time. The V gene is TRBV7-9, the J gene TRBJ1-5, with D perhaps matching TRBD1 (5 bases). V lost 0 bases and J 4 bases, leaving 13 bases between the germline ends. CDR1 is SEHNR, CDR2 FQNEAQ, per germline (reference sequence). The CDR3 totals 16 residues. The CDR3 sequence is CASSLAQRQINQPQHF. The CDR3, as DNA: TGTGCCAGCAGCTTAGCGCAGAGACAGATAAATCAGCCCCAGCATTTT.

The chain links TRBV6-5 to TRBJ1-5; weak D call: TRBD1 (6 bases). With 4 bases removed from V and 0 bases from J, the gap between germline ends came to 10 bases. This CDR3 comprises 15 residues. Germline CDR1 is MNHEY and CDR2 is SVGAGI. In nucleotides, the CDR3 is TGTGCCAGCAGTTCCACAGGGAATAGCAATCAGCCCCAGCATTTT. Protein sequence: CASSSTGNSNQPQHF.

This chain joins TRBV7-9 and TRBJ2-3; 9 bases line up with TRBD2. V lost 3 bases and J lost 2; bases outside the gene matches: 3. This CDR3 spans 15 amino acids. Per the germline V gene, CDR1 is SEHNR and CDR2 is FQNEAQ (reference sequence). The CDR3 nucleotides read TGTGCCAGCAGCTTGCGGGGGGGACACACAGATACGCAGTATTTT. It codes for CASSLRGGHTDTQYF.

The chain uses TRBV7-9 and TRBJ2-3; D might be TRBD2 (5 bases). The CDR3 runs to 13 residues. The germline V gene encodes CDR1 SEHNR and CDR2 FQNEAQ (reference sequence). The V and J ends lost 8 bases and 5 bases respectively, with 14 bases between them. The CDR3 region has the DNA TGTGCCAGCGGGGAGAGCGCAGAAGATACGCAGTATTTT. Translation gives CASGESAEDTQYF.

The chain uses TRBV5-8 and TRBJ1-1, with no clear D. Trimming removed 4 bases from V and 8 bases from J, with 9 bases in between. The germline gives CDR1 SGHTS, CDR2 YDEGEE. The CDR3 length is 11 residues. CDR3 in amino acids: CASSLLVEAFF. In nucleotides, the CDR3 is TGTGCCAGCAGCCTACTCGTAGAAGCTTTCTTT.

The V and J genes are TRBV15 and TRBJ1-3; D may be TRBD1 (6 bases). The CDR3 length is 16 residues. The V and J ends lost 2 bases and 0 bases respectively, with 11 bases between them. The germline CDR1 and CDR2 sequences are LNHNV and YYDKDF (reference sequence). In DNA, the CDR3 is TGTGCCACCAGCAGAACCCAGGGGCTCTCTGGAAACACCATATATTTT. This codes for CATSRTQGLSGNTIYF. The full variable domain, completed using reference TRBV15 and TRBJ1-3, is DAMVIQNPRYQVTQFGKPVTLSCSQTLNHNVMYWYQQKSSQAPKLLFHYYDKDFNNEADTPDNFQSRRPNTSFCFLDIRSPGLGDTAMYLCATSRTQGLSGNTIYFGEGSWLTVV.

CDR3 protein: CSVDLTGQETQYF. The CDR3 nucleotides read TGCAGCGTTGATTTAACAGGTCAAGAGACCCAGTACTTC. This chain joins TRBV29-1 and TRBJ2-5, with D tentatively TRBD1 (5 bases). From germline, CDR1 is SQVTM and CDR2 ANQGSEA. The V end lost 3 bases, the J end lost 2 bases, and 10 bases lay between the germline ends. This CDR3 has 13 residues.

The V and J genes are TRBV27 and TRBJ2-7; perhaps TRBD1 as D (6 bases). V lost 7 bases and J lost 3, with 16 bases in between. This CDR3 is 14 amino acids long. CDR1 MNHEY and CDR2 SMNVEV come from the germline V gene (reference sequence). The CDR3 reads CASKLGTFSYEQYF. The CDR3 DNA reads as TGTGCCAGCAAGCTAGGGACATTTAGCTACGAGCAGTACTTC.

The chain uses TRBV2 and TRBJ2-7, with D possibly being TRBD1 (5 bases). The V gene's germline CDR1 is SNHLY and CDR2 FYNNEI. V lost 5 bases and J lost 1, with 9 bases in between. This CDR3 has 13 residues. DNA of the CDR3: TGTGCCAGCAGTCCGGACATTTCCTACGAGCAGTACTTC. It is translated as CASSPDISYEQYF. Using reference TRBV2 and TRBJ2-7 for the parts outside the CDR3, the full variable domain is EPEVTQTPSHQVTQMGQEVILRCVPISNHLYFYWYRQILGQKVEFLVSFYNNEISEKSEIFDDQFSVERPDGSNFTLKIRSTKLEDSAMYFCASSPDISYEQYFGPGTRLTVT.